These T cell receptor beta chains were read from a single sample in a study of blood T cell repertoires in COVID-19. The data were produced by immunoSEQ multiplex PCR, yet TCRdb's version contains in-frame clones alone and is incomplete. The sample shows under 150,000 clones, 80% to 85% of them seen only once. The source material was peripheral blood. Receptor source: a woman in her sixties or seventies with acute or convalescent COVID-19. Each CDR3 is given with its conserved first and last residue. The D gene is left open where the match is weak. Clone sizes are given selectively: once, few, many, or a class where the clone is expanded.

TRBJ2-7 | - | TRBV6-6 | TRBD1 | CASSYIDRGSGEQYF | TGTGCCAGCAGTTATATTGACAGGGGATCGGGCGAGCAGTACTTC
TRBJ2-7 | once | TRBV28 | - | CASSSPSGTGPYEQYF | TGTGCCAGCAGTTCCCCGAGCGGGACAGGACCCTACGAGCAGTACTTC
TRBJ1-5 | - | TRBV27 | - | CASSFTGMSNQPQHF | TGTGCCAGCAGTTTCACAGGGATGAGCAATCAGCCCCAGCATTTT
TRBJ1-4 | - | TRBV7-2 | - | CASSLAKTFNEKLFF | TGTGCCAGCAGCTTAGCGAAGACTTTTAATGAAAAACTGTTTTTT
TRBJ2-1 | few | TRBV2 | TRBD1 | CASSERTGGWNEQFF | TGTGCCAGCAGTGAAAGGACAGGGGGCTGGAATGAGCAGTTCTTC
TRBJ2-2 | once | TRBV4-1 | - | CASSQLWNTGELFF | TGCGCCAGCAGCCAACTGTGGAACACCGGGGAGCTGTTTTTT
TRBJ2-5 | once | TRBV27 | - | CATRMLQDETQYF | TGTGCCACCCGAATGCTTCAGGATGAGACCCAGTACTTC
TRBJ1-1 | once | TRBV5-1 | TRBD1 | CASSLGTGTMNTEAFF | TGCGCCAGCAGCTTGGGGACAGGGACGATGAACACTGAAGCTTTCTTT
TRBJ2-7 | few | TRBV7-9 | TRBD1 | CASNRDSSYEQYF | TGTGCCAGCAACCGGGACAGTTCCTACGAGCAGTACTTC
TRBJ2-5 | - | TRBV9 | - | CASSVAPRERETQYF | TGTGCCAGCAGCGTAGCTCCGCGGGAACGAGAGACCCAGTACTTC
TRBJ1-5 | - | TRBV9 | - | CASSSEAHSNQPQHF | TGTGCCAGCAGCTCAGAGGCACATAGCAATCAGCCCCAGCATTTT
TRBJ2-3 | - | TRBV2 | - | CASSNPGDGTDTQYF | TGTGCCAGCAGCAATCCAGGGGATGGCACAGATACGCAGTATTTT
TRBJ2-5 | - | TRBV11-3 | - | CASSPGPLRGETQYF | TGTGCCAGCAGCCCCGGCCCCCTAAGGGGAGAGACCCAGTACTTC
TRBJ2-7 | few | TRBV3-1/TRBV3-2 | TRBD1 | CASSQALWTGVYEQYF | TGTGCCAGCAGCCAAGCCCTCTGGACAGGGGTCTACGAGCAGTACTTC
TRBJ1-2 | - | TRBV29-1 | - | CSVEDHGNYGYTF | TGCAGCGTTGAAGATCACGGGAACTATGGCTACACCTTC
TRBJ2-7 | - | TRBV6-2/TRBV6-3 | - | CASSSLGVRFSEQYF | TGTGCCAGCAGTTCCCTGGGAGTTCGCTTCTCCGAGCAGTACTTC
TRBJ1-1 | - | TRBV9 | TRBD1 | CASYRDRGWAFF | TGTGCCAGCTACCGGGACAGGGGGTGGGCTTTCTTT
TRBJ2-1 | - | TRBV28 | - | CASSLGGADYNEQFF | TGTGCCAGCAGTTTGGGGGGAGCGGATTACAATGAGCAGTTCTTC
TRBJ1-2 | - | TRBV12-3/TRBV12-4 | TRBD1 | CASSLTGGAGYTF | TGTGCCAGCAGTTTGACAGGGGGGGCTGGCTACACCTTC
TRBJ2-5 | - | TRBV5-1 | - | CASNAGGETQYF | TGCGCCAGCAACGCAGGGGGGGAGACCCAGTACTTC
TRBJ2-6 | - | TRBV24-1 | - | CATSDFSPSGANVLTF | TGTGCCACCAGTGATTTCAGTCCCTCTGGGGCCAACGTCCTGACTTTC
TRBJ2-3 | - | TRBV28 | - | CASSLTGEHTADTQYF | TGTGCCAGCAGTTTGACGGGGGAGCACACAGCAGATACGCAGTATTTT
TRBJ1-2 | - | TRBV28 | - | CASSLSSLGYTF | TGTGCCAGCAGTTTATCCTCTCTTGGCTACACCTTC
TRBJ2-1 | - | TRBV29-1 | - | CSVKRWFEQFF | TGCAGCGTGAAGAGGTGGTTTGAGCAGTTCTTC
TRBJ2-4 | - | TRBV6-5 | TRBD1 | CASSPTGTGGFQYF | TGTGCCAGCAGTCCGACAGGGACAGGGGGTTTTCAGTACTTC
TRBJ1-1 | - | TRBV27 | - | CASSLYGGTEAFF | TGTGCCAGCAGTTTATACGGGGGGACTGAAGCTTTCTTT
TRBJ1-3 | few | TRBV9 | TRBD1 | CASSTGTGNIGNTIYF | TGTGCCAGCAGCACCGGGACAGGGAATATCGGAAACACCATATATTTT
TRBJ1-6 | - | TRBV18 | TRBD1 | CASSPGQLNSPLHF | TGTGCCAGCTCACCGGGACAGCTCAATTCACCCCTCCACTTT
TRBJ2-3 | - | TRBV5-1 | TRBD1 | CASSSTGQGSDTQYF | TGCGCCAGCAGCTCCACGGGACAGGGGTCAGATACGCAGTATTTT
TRBJ1-1 | - | TRBV3-1/TRBV3-2 | TRBD1 | CASSPGQGYTEAFF | TGTGCCAGCAGCCCCGGACAGGGATACACTGAAGCTTTCTTT
TRBJ2-3 | - | TRBV7-3 | - | CASSPVRADTQYF | TGTGCCAGCAGCCCCGTGAGGGCAGATACGCAGTATTTT
TRBJ2-4 | - | TRBV4-3 | - | CASSQDQGGYIQYF | TGCGCCAGCAGCCAAGATCAGGGGGGTTACATTCAGTACTTC
TRBJ2-1 | once | TRBV4-1 | TRBD2 | CASSQYGLADINEQFF | TGCGCCAGCAGCCAATACGGACTAGCGGACATCAATGAGCAGTTCTTC
TRBJ2-1 | - | TRBV7-9 | TRBD2 | CASNSVGGTSGNNEQFF | TGTGCCAGCAATTCGGTTGGCGGGACTAGCGGTAACAATGAGCAGTTCTTC
TRBJ2-1 | - | TRBV3-1/TRBV3-2 | - | CASSPEGSSYNEQFF | TGTGCCAGCAGCCCCGAAGGGAGCTCCTACAATGAGCAGTTCTTC
TRBJ1-2 | once | TRBV18 | TRBD1 | CASSPNTGASGYTF | TGTGCCAGCTCACCAAATACAGGGGCCTCTGGCTACACCTTC
TRBJ2-1 | - | TRBV5-4 | TRBD2 | CASSLKAGGNEQFF | TGTGCCAGCAGCTTGAAGGCGGGAGGGAATGAGCAGTTCTTC
TRBJ2-1 | - | TRBV5-1 | - | CASSYGGYNEQFF | TGCGCCAGCAGCTATGGAGGGTACAATGAGCAGTTCTTC
TRBJ2-7 | few | TRBV20-1 | TRBD2 | CSASFGTAGAGEQYF | TGCAGTGCTAGTTTCGGAACTGCGGGAGCCGGTGAGCAGTACTTC
TRBJ1-2 | - | TRBV30 | - | CAWSQFIHGYTF | TGTGCCTGGAGTCAGTTTATCCATGGCTACACCTTC
TRBJ2-3 | - | TRBV15 | - | CATSRARVKVRTDTQYF | TGTGCCACCAGCAGAGCCAGGGTGAAGGTGAGAACAGATACGCAGTATTTT
TRBJ2-7 | few | TRBV2 | - | CASSPGTFTYEQYF | TGTGCCAGCAGTCCCGGGACTTTTACCTACGAGCAGTACTTC
TRBJ2-1 | - | TRBV3-1/TRBV3-2 | TRBD2 | CASSQGFSGAPKFF | TGTGCCAGCAGCCAAGGGTTTAGCGGGGCCCCGAAGTTCTTC
TRBJ2-7 | - | TRBV19 | TRBD1 | CATAQGDQPYEQYF | TGTGCCACCGCACAGGGGGATCAGCCCTACGAGCAGTACTTC
TRBJ2-1 | - | TRBV9 | - | CASSAHLAGTEQFF | TGTGCCAGCAGCGCCCATCTGGCGGGGACTGAGCAGTTCTTC
TRBJ1-2 | - | TRBV27 | TRBD1 | CASSLRPRGRDYGYTF | TGTGCCAGCAGTTTACGACCCAGGGGGCGAGACTATGGCTACACCTTC
TRBJ2-1 | - | TRBV28 | - | CASSSQRFEQFF | TGTGCCAGCAGCTCACAACGCTTTGAGCAGTTCTTC
TRBJ1-6 | - | TRBV28 | TRBD1 | CASSPAGTGAYFTLHF | TGTGCCAGCAGTCCCGCCGGGACAGGAGCTTACTTCACCCTCCACTTT
TRBJ2-2 | few | TRBV19 | - | CASRVAATRITGELFF | TGTGCCAGTAGGGTAGCGGCCACGAGAATTACCGGGGAGCTGTTTTTT